Sequencing of this T cell receptor (beta chain) was carried out in a study of cytomegalovirus exposure and HLA in healthy donors (dated by TCRdb to the late 2010s). Study-level background: An earlier analysis of a few hundred of the donors reported approximately 260 Gb of sequence data and 95 million to 140 million unique TCR beta sequences obtained from about 179 million T cells. A separate validation cohort of about 110 different subjects was used in addition to the approximately 610-subject first cohort. Class I and class II HLA loci were covered by the typing at four-digit resolution. In a later analysis, previously published TCR beta repertoires from fewer than 750 donors were re-analyzed and high-resolution HLA genotyping was added so that TCR occurrence patterns could be studied. The study used immunosequencing to profile the T cell repertoires of under 700 subjects and linked those repertoires to cytomegalovirus serostatus. To decide whether each TCR beta V gene segment behaved as functional or pseudogenic, an earlier analysis of approximately 600 of the donors relied on high-throughput TCR beta sequencing. The study aimed to test whether signatures of past pathogen exposure could be identified by cataloging public T cell receptors. An early release covering more than 500 HLA-typed donors comprised about 310 gigabases of sequencing data and 85 million to 100 million unique TCR sequences. Typing coverage differed by locus: A, B, C, DRB1 and DQB1 were typed in about 629-640 donors, DQA1 in about 500, DPA1 in 606, and DPB1 in 472. Every discovery cohort repertoire had been produced on one sequencing platform. Among the roughly 400 genotyped donors, under 90% belonged to the genetic ancestry cluster associated with self-reported Caucasian donors. Donor age, sex, ethnicity and CMV serostatus were compiled together with the repertoire data. Rather than using new phenotypic data, the later analysis identified candidate immune exposures from TCR beta sequences and from how often those sequences occurred across donors. Among around 400 genotyped donors of the cohort, an average of about 240,000 unique TCR beta nucleotide sequences were sequenced per donor, about a sixth of them non-productive. Because of strong linkage in the cohort, a handful of DR-DQ haplotypes were treated as single units for association and clustering. Genome-wide SNP genotypes for about 60% of the roughly 670 donors were used in a later genetic analysis, which treated that subset as a discovery cohort. To predict cytomegalovirus infection status, the study combined high-throughput TCR immunosequencing, statistical association of individual TCRs with disease status, and machine learning.

Here is what the overall study found, with its caveats: Presence/absence analyses assumed roughly uniform sequencing depth across donors, an assumption that may not hold. In this cohort, only TCR beta chains were sequenced, and detectable features were limited by the absence of alpha or paired-chain data. In an earlier analysis of fewer than 750 of the donors, most TCR beta V segments were observed in productive rearrangements about 87% or about 30% of the time, broadly matching IMGT annotations. Three of the identified cytomegalovirus-associated TCR beta chains were confirmed in vitro to be specific for cytomegalovirus antigens. According to a later analysis, most CMV-associated TCR beta chains appeared to be HLA-restricted, and the HLA associations seemed to be driven largely by CMV exposure. It was suggested by the authors that the approach could potentially be generalized to other disease states and immunological phenotypes. Compared with equally common non-associated chains, HLA-associated TCR beta chains in a later analysis were more clonally expanded and had lower generation probabilities. In a later analysis, several top co-occurrence clusters were reported to appear linked to parvovirus B19, influenza, CMV and Epstein-Barr virus. A cluster of highly shared sequence variants was judged likely to be a technical artifact of the sequencing pipeline. When HLA alleles, especially DR and DQ, strongly co-occurred, attributing TCR associations to individual alleles was difficult. According to a later analysis, TCR association rates differed among HLA loci, with DRB1 alleles showing the most associated TCRs and HLA-C alleles showing the fewest. In a later genetic analysis, a missense DCLRE1C variant was associated with V-gene and J-gene trimming of TCR beta chains, and the association was replicated in an independent cohort. Because the 87-base-pair reads could not distinguish some IMGT-functional V segments, including TRBV6-2 and TRBV6-3, those segments were excluded. A further reported finding was that TCR beta sequences accurately predicted the HLA-A and HLA-B alleles for most subjects in the first cohort. CMV serostatus was the only immune exposure information available for the cohort. Most TCR sequences were observed very rarely across donors, whereas some public TCRs were present in many individuals. In a later analysis, 15,000 to 20,000 TCR beta sequences were associated with specific HLA alleles at a false discovery rate of 0.05. Because some donors lacked HLA typing at each locus, the association tests relied only on the typed subset. Cytomegalovirus status was reported to be diagnosed by the classifier with high specificity and sensitivity in both the original and validation cohorts. In a later genetic analysis, fewer N-insertions in productive TCRs were reported among donors in an Asian-associated ancestry cluster than the 666-donor mean. A total of 150 or so TCR beta chains were listed by the study as associated with cytomegalovirus. Because counts were too low, 15 to 20 rarely observed V segments, including chromosome 9 orphons, were excluded from the earlier analysis of 587 of the donors. Correlated functional status among segregating V segments might be attributable to linkage disequilibrium, but an unknown experimental factor could not be ruled out.

About this clone itself: The specificity of this receptor is unknown.

The CDR3 measures 16 amino acids from cysteine to phenylalanine. Solely the CDR3 DNA is kept, with 48 bases framed from the first base. CDR1 MNHEY and CDR2 SMNVEV were looked up in the germline V gene (reference sequence). V lost 5 bases and J lost 8 bases, and the count of bases not matched to a germline gene is 9. The cohort was made up of 666 healthy bone marrow donors. At the time of sampling, every cohort member was nominally healthy, though immune exposures that went unrecorded were likely present. The donor was CMV seropositive and belonged to the group of 250 to 300 seropositive cohort members. Every donor gave a peripheral blood sample, and the peripheral blood mononuclear cells from that sample were used for TCR beta sequencing. The Qiagen DNeasy Blood Extraction Kit was used to extract genomic DNA from the blood cell samples. Libraries came from the immunoSEQ multiplex PCR assay. A mixture of 60 forward primers for TCR Vbeta segments and 13 reverse primers for TCR Jbeta segments was used in the multiplex PCR. A multiplex PCR assay on genomic DNA amplified the CDR3 region of rearranged TCR beta genes. The Illumina HiSeq System was used to sequence the amplified TCR beta libraries as 87-base-pair reads. The published analysis was carried out like this. Across the roughly 600 repertoires, a later analysis counted 60 million to 90 million unique TCR beta chains, around 10 million of which were shared by at least two donors. To remove PCR and sequencing errors, raw reads were error-corrected and collapsed into unique sequences using a nearest-neighbor algorithm that merged closely related sequences. Alignment of CDR3 sequences to IMGT reference sequences was used to assign V, D and J gene segments. For a sequence to be retained, a match of at least six nucleotides was required to both a V gene segment and a J gene segment. A rearrangement was called productive if the CDR3 had no stop codons and remained in frame with V and J, and every other rearrangement was called non-productive. Following IMGT convention, CDR3 was defined as the stretch from the second conserved V-encoded cysteine up to the conserved J-encoded phenylalanine. In an earlier analysis of 500 to 650 of the donors, sequences lacking an unambiguous match to a single V gene segment were excluded. An earlier analysis of 450 to 650 of the donors called V segments functional above 56.7% productive rearrangements and segregating when the between-donor standard deviation exceeded 5%. A statistical classification framework was developed to diagnose cytomegalovirus status using the catalog of TCR beta chain sequences. V and J gene assignment, in a later analysis, came from comparing TCR nucleotide sequences with IMGT/GENE-DB human TR gene sequences. Using the TCRdist pipeline, a later analysis assigned CDR3 sequences along with most-parsimonious VDJ recombination scenarios. A later analysis defined each TCR beta chain by its CDR3 amino acid sequence plus V-gene family, and excluded reads lacking a unique V-gene family. A later analysis removed several hundred highly shared, low-generation-probability nucleotide sequences to deal with suspected cross-contamination and a sequencing artifact. In a later analysis, a clonal expansion index was calculated for each public chain from normalized within-repertoire ranks of inferred template counts. Generation probabilities in a later analysis came from a VDJ recombination model fitted to out-of-frame rearrangements, and those results were checked against IGoR. In a later analysis, hypergeometric tests were used to score TCR-TCR, TCR-HLA and TCR-CMV co-occurrence, with a repertoire-size bias correction applied to TCR pairs. False discovery rates were estimated in a later analysis by permuting HLA or CMV assignments 20 times. In a later analysis, co-occurring TCRs were grouped with DBSCAN, and TCRdist sequence similarity was added when clustering was performed within HLA-allele-positive subsets. Repertoires with fewer than 30,000 or more than 120,000 public chains, plus five repertoires with anomalous nucleotide sharing, were excluded from co-occurrence clustering. TCRdb provides this immuneACCESS table in a form limited to in-frame rearrangements. Some clones are lacking; in checked studies, under half of them reflect an unresolved V gene, and why the rest are absent is not known. For V, J and clone size, that table is used; D and trimming come from the DNA. The sample table holds tens of thousands of clones. The ten top clones hold about 3.8% of the sample.

This receptor chain uses TRBV27 and TRBJ2-1; 13 of the junction bases match TRBD2. This clonotype originated in a man aged 18 to 30 in good health and CMV-seropositive. Material: PBMCs. The CDR3: CASSLLLAGGPDEQFF. Here is the DNA: TGTGCCAGCAGTCTCCTACTAGCGGGAGGGCCAGATGAGCAGTTCTTC.